This T cell receptor (beta chain) was documented in a study of cytomegalovirus exposure and HLA in healthy donors. This clone was counted a few times. V was clipped by 5 bases and J by 3 bases; unmatched bases: 7. Per the germline V gene, CDR1 is LNHNV and CDR2 is YYDKDF (reference sequence). The CDR3 contains 14 residues. Researchers ran the PCR with 60 Vbeta and 13 Jbeta primers. The table came from immunoSEQ multiplex PCR; TCRdb's copy has only in-frame clones and leaves some out. The sample holds 110,000 or so clones; over 65% are singletons and the top ten take around 2.3%. This rearrangement joins TRBV15 to TRBJ2-7, with 7 bases matching TRBD1. The receptor's source is a woman under 30 in good health and CMV-seronegative. The sample was PBMCs. CDR3 in amino acids: CATSSHGTDYEQYF. The DNA for the CDR3 is TGTGCCACCAGCTCCCACGGGACAGACTACGAGCAGTACTTC.